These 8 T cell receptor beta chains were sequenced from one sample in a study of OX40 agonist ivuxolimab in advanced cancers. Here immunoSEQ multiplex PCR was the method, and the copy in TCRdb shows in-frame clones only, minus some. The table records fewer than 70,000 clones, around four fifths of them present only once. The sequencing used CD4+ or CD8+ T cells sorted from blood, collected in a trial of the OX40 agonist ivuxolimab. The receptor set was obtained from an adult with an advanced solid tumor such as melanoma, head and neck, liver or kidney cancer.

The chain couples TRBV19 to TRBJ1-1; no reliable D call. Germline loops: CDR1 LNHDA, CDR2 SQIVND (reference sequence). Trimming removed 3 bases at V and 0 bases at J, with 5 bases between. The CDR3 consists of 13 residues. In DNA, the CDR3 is TGTGCCAGTAGTATCTTAGTGAACACTGAAGCTTTCTTT. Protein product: CASSILVNTEAFF.

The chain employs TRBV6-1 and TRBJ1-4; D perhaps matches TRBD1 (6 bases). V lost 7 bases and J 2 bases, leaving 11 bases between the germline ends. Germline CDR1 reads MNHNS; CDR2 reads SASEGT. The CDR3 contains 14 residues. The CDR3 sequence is CASNVRGTNEKLFF. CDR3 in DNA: TGTGCCAGCAACGTCAGGGGTACTAATGAAAAACTGTTTTTT.

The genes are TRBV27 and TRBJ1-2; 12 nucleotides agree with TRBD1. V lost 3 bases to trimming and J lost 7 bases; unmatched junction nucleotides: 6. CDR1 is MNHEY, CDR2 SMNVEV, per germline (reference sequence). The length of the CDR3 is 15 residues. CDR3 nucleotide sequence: TGTGCCAGCAGTTTCGGGACAGGGGGCGCGGCTGGCTACACCTTC. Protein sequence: CASSFGTGGAAGYTF.

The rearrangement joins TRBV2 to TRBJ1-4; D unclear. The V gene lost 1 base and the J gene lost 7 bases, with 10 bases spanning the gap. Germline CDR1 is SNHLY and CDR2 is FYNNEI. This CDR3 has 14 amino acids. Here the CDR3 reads CASSEDGFGEKLFF. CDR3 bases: TGTGCCAGCAGTGAAGACGGGTTCGGTGAAAAACTGTTTTTT.

The CDR3: CAINLWTGAITDTQYF. The CDR3 nucleotides are TGTGCCATCAACCTCTGGACGGGGGCGATCACAGATACGCAGTATTTT. This chain joins TRBV6-4 and TRBJ2-3; D assignment may be TRBD1 or TRBD2 (6 bases each). CDR3 size: 16 residues. V lost 10 bases and J 2 bases, leaving 22 bases between the germline ends. Germline V gives CDR1 MRHNA, CDR2 SNTAGT.

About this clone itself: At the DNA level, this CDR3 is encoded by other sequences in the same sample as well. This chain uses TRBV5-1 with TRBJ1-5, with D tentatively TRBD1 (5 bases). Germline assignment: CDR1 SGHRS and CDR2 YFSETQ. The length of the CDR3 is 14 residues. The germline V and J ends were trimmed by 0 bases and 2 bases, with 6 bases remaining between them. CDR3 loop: CASSLGGRNQPQHF. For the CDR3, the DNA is TGCGCCAGCAGCTTGGGGGGCCGCAATCAGCCCCAGCATTTT.

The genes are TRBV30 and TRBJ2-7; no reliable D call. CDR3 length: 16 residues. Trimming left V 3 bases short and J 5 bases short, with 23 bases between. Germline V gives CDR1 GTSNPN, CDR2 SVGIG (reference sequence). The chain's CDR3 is CAWRRSSALPLDEQYF. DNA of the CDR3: TGTGCCTGGAGACGTTCCTCGGCTTTACCCCTAGACGAGCAGTACTTC.

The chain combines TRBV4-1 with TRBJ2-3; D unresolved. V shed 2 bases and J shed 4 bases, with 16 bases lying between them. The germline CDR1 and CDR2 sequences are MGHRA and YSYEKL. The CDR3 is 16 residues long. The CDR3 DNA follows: TGCGCCAGCAGCCAACTAAACATGGGTTTTGCAGATACGCAGTATTTT. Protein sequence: CASSQLNMGFADTQYF.